One and the same sample provided the 8 T cell receptor beta chains below, sequenced in a study of human T cells and chemical hapten exposure. Time point denoted: pre-sensitization, week 0. Treatment reported: therapeutic diphenylcyclopropenone sensitization with weekly scalp DPC. TCRdb re-analysed the RACE reads in MiXCR, keeping a single row per CDR3 protein. Among under 65,000 distinct CDR3 sequences listed, 8.5% to 10% were seen once. Sequenced material: whole blood, taken in connection with sensitization to the hapten diphenylcyclopropenone (DPC). These receptors were taken from a woman in her thirties or forties with alopecia areata. Some clones in this sample may be carry-over from other donors' samples.

The table lists this clonotype with many counts. The chain has TRBV9 and TRBJ1-5, with D unresolved. Germline loops: CDR1 SGDLS, CDR2 YYNGEE. Trimming left V 7 bases short and J 9 bases short, with 5 bases between. The CDR3 runs to 9 residues. CDR3 loop: CASVRPQHF. In DNA, the CDR3 is TGTGCCAGCGTCCGGCCCCAGCATTTT.

Worth noting for this clonotype: One end of the junction does not line up with germline, which may come from a read error. V gene TRBV28 combines with J gene TRBJ1-5, with TRBD1 identical over 8 bases. The CDR3 is 15 amino acids. In germline, CDR1 is MDHEN, CDR2 SYDVKM. Here the CDR3 reads CASRNLDRDNQPHHF. The CDR3 DNA reads as TGTGCCAGCAGGAACCTGGACAGGGACAATCAGCCCCATCATTTT.

In this sample, this clonotype turned up many times. The V call is TRBV19, the J call TRBJ1-5; D might be TRBD1 (5 bases). Germline V gene data show CDR1 as LNHDA and CDR2 as SQIVND (reference sequence). V was trimmed by 7 bases and J by 7 bases, leaving 23 bases between them. The CDR3 totals 16 residues. Here the CDR3 reads CASINTWIRDRQPQHF. Here the CDR3 DNA reads TGTGCCAGTATCAACACCTGGATACGTGACAGACAGCCCCAGCATTTT. Together with reference TRBV19 and TRBJ1-5, the CDR3 gives the full variable domain: DGGITQSPKYLFRKEGQNVTLSCEQNLNHDAMYWYRQDPGQGLRLIYYSQIVNDFQKGDIAEGYSVSREKKESFPLTVTSAQKNPTAFYLCASINTWIRDRQPQHFGDGTRLSIL.

This clonotype appeared many times. This rearrangement joins TRBV2 to TRBJ2-1; perhaps TRBD1 as D (6 bases). The CDR3 is 15 residues long. V gave up 6 bases and J gave up 4 bases, with 16 bases separating them. CDR1 is SNHLY, CDR2 FYNNEI, per germline. The CDR3: CASSVRGGRYNEQFF. The CDR3 nucleotides are TGTGCCAGCAGCGTACGTGGGGGCCGATACAATGAGCAGTTCTTC.

This clonotype was observed a handful of times. The chain links TRBV14 to TRBJ1-6; the D is unclear. The CDR3 runs to 15 residues. Trimming removed 0 bases from V and 9 bases from J, with 12 bases in between. The germline V gene encodes CDR1 SGHDN and CDR2 FVKESK. In nucleotides, the CDR3 is TGTGCCAGCAGCCAAGAGACGTCAGTTATTTCACCCCTCCACTTT. Translating it yields CASSQETSVISPLHF. Full variable domain (rest looked up from reference TRBV14 and TRBJ1-6): EAGVTQFPSHSVIEKGQTVTLRCDPISGHDNLYWYRRVMGKEIKFLLHFVKESKQDESGMPNNRFLAERTGGTYSTLKVQPAELEDSGVYFCASSQETSVISPLHFGNGTRLTVT.

This clonotype was detected ten times or more. The genes are TRBV4-1 and TRBJ2-6, with 8 bases aligning to TRBD1. The CDR3 runs to 17 residues. Germline CDR1 MGHRA, CDR2 YSYEKL. V dropped 1 base and J dropped 0; count of bases not matched to a gene: 2. DNA of the CDR3: TGCGCCAGCAGCCAAGGGACAGGGACCTCTGGGGCCAACGTCCTGACTTTC. As protein: CASSQGTGTSGANVLTF.

This chain joins TRBV6-4 and TRBJ2-6; D unclear. V lost 4 bases and J lost 1, with 2 bases in between. CDR1 and CDR2 from the germline V gene are MRHNA and SNTAGT. This CDR3 spans 13 amino acids. CDR3 DNA sequence: TGTGCCAGCAGTGCGTCTGGGGCCAACGTCCTGACTTTC. It is translated as CASSASGANVLTF.

This clonotype was detected many times. This rearrangement joins TRBV7-3 to TRBJ1-1; D unclear. Germline CDR1 is SGHTA and CDR2 is FQGTGA. The V end was cut by 8 bases, the J end by 2 bases, with 12 bases between. The CDR3 has 13 amino acids. The CDR3 protein is CASGLWANTEAFF. The DNA for the CDR3 is TGTGCCAGCGGACTTTGGGCTAACACTGAAGCTTTCTTT.